This record looks at one T cell receptor beta chain sequence and its context. This entry belongs to a study of T-cell memory formation after mild COVID-19. From the 5' RACE reads, TCRdb called clonotypes with MiXCR, one entry per CDR3 protein. This table has about 440,000 distinct CDR3 sequences, roughly 20% appearing once. CDR3 length: 12 residues. Germline values: CDR1 LGHNA, CDR2 YSLEER. V dropped 0 bases and J dropped 7 bases, with 6 bases sitting between them. Sequencing was done on a sample of PBMCs or a T cell subset sorted from them (not recorded which). The chain carries TRBV4-3 and TRBJ1-2; unclear D gene. This sequence was found in an adult woman who had mild COVID-19 (a few samples of this study predate the infection). Cell type and time point are not known. CDR3 residues: CASSQDWGGYTF. As DNA, the CDR3 is TGCGCCAGCAGCCAAGATTGGGGTGGCTACACCTTC.